Presented here are 5 T cell receptor beta chains from one specimen sequenced in a study of patients and donors after allogeneic stem cell transplantation. One entry per CDR3 protein results from TCRdb running MiXCR on the RT-PCR reads. The sample holds about 400,000 distinct CDR3 sequences, 16% seen once. Source material: blood, either unsorted or a sorted T cell fraction (not recorded which). These receptors originate from a human donor who was either an allogeneic HSCT recipient or a stem cell or donor lymphocyte infusion donor (not recorded which). It is not recorded whose cells these are; they may come from a transplant donor.

This rearrangement joins TRBV15 to TRBJ2-6, with a weak D call TRBD1 (6 bases). CDR1 is LNHNV, CDR2 YYDKDF, per germline (reference sequence). Trimming stripped 1 base from V and 12 bases from J, with 16 bases between. The CDR3 loop spans 15 amino acids. Here the CDR3 reads CATSRGGHGSGVLTF. DNA of the CDR3: TGTGCCACCAGCAGAGGGGGACATGGAAGTGGCGTCCTGACTTTC.

The chain carries TRBV3-1 and TRBJ2-7, with a weak D call TRBD2 (6 bases). V lost 0 bases, J lost 5 bases, and 14 bases lay in between. There are 15 residues in the CDR3. Germline V CDR1 and CDR2: LGHDT, YNNKEL (reference sequence). DNA for the CDR3: TGTGCCAGCAGCCAAGATGATCCGGGAGTACACGAGCAGTACTTC. Amino acid sequence: CASSQDDPGVHEQYF.

The CDR3 protein is CASSRHHGSSPADTQYF. The DNA of the CDR3 is TGTGCCAGCAGCCGACACCACGGGAGCTCGCCCGCAGATACGCAGTATTTT. The rearrangement uses TRBV3-1 and TRBJ2-3; tentatively, D is TRBD2 (6 bases). The germline gives CDR1 LGHDT, CDR2 YNNKEL (reference sequence). V was pared by 4 bases and J by 4 bases, with 21 bases between. This CDR3 is built from 17 residues.

This clonotype was observed a few times. The chain combines TRBV14 with TRBJ2-4; possibly TRBD1 or TRBD2 for D (5 bases each). Trimming removed 0 bases at V and 5 bases at J, with 14 bases between. This CDR3 has 16 residues. Germline CDR1 SGHDN, CDR2 FVKESK. The CDR3 here is CASSQDRDPWENIQYF. CDR3 sequence (DNA): TGTGCCAGCAGCCAAGACCGGGACCCCTGGGAAAACATTCAGTACTTC.

The chain employs TRBV5-1 and TRBJ2-3; a weak D match, TRBD1 (5 bases). CDR1 is SGHRS, CDR2 YFSETQ, per germline. The V end lost 5 bases, the J end lost 1 base, and 14 bases lay between the germline ends. The CDR3 is 15 amino acids. The CDR3 coding sequence is TGCGCCAGCAGGACAGCTATTCTAGGCACAGATACGCAGTATTTT. Its protein is CASRTAILGTDTQYF.